The rows below give T cell receptor beta chains drawn from one sample of a study of cytomegalovirus exposure and HLA in healthy donors. The assay was immunoSEQ multiplex PCR, and TCRdb's table has in-frame clones only and misses some. The sample has 150,000 to 200,000 clones, about 89% seen once. Sample: PBMCs. Every receptor here comes from a young man in good health and CMV-seropositive. Both conserved end residues are part of each CDR3. A D gene is named only where the DNA matches it firmly. Clone size appears in some rows only: once, few, many, or a class for an expanded clone.

d_gene,abundance,j_gene,v_gene,CDR3nt,CDR3aa
.,.,TRBJ2-4,TRBV6-6,TGTGCCAGCAGCCAGGACAGAGCCAAAAACATTCAGTACTTC,CASSQDRAKNIQYF
.,.,TRBJ1-5,TRBV7-2,TGTGCCAGCAGCATCACGGGCAATCAGCCCCAGCATTTT,CASSITGNQPQHF
.,.,TRBJ2-3,TRBV5-1,TGCGCCAGCACTCGACAGGGCACAGATACGCAGTATTTT,CASTRQGTDTQYF
TRBD2,.,TRBJ2-1,TRBV6-1,TGTGCCAGCAGTGAACGGGGCGGGAGCTCCTACAATGAGCAGTTCTTC,CASSERGGSSYNEQFF
.,.,TRBJ2-7,TRBV11-3,TGTGCCAGCAGCCTCCCCTCATACGGAACCTACGAGCAGTACTTC,CASSLPSYGTYEQYF
.,.,TRBJ1-5,TRBV19,TGTGCCATCTCGGACAGCTCTAATCAGCCCCAGCATTTT,CAISDSSNQPQHF
.,few,TRBJ1-2,TRBV7-6,TGTGCCAGCAGCCTGGACAGTTCTAACTATGGCTACACCTTC,CASSLDSSNYGYTF
TRBD2,.,TRBJ2-1,TRBV7-3,TGTGCCAGTACAGCGGGAGGGATGGGCAGCGAGCAGTTCTTC,CASTAGGMGSEQFF
.,.,TRBJ1-1,TRBV5-1,TGCGCCAGCAGCTTGGGGGCAGAGAACACTGAAGCTTTCTTT,CASSLGAENTEAFF
.,.,TRBJ2-7,TRBV5-1,TGCGCCAGCAGCTTGGATGGGCATACCTACGAGCAGTACTTC,CASSLDGHTYEQYF
TRBD2,.,TRBJ2-1,TRBV5-5,TGTGCCAGCAGCTTGGCGGGGGGGCCAAACAATGAGCAGTTCTTC,CASSLAGGPNNEQFF
TRBD1,.,TRBJ1-6,TRBV7-9,TGTGCCAGCAGCTTCGGGACAGGGGAAAATTCACCCCTCCACTTT,CASSFGTGENSPLHF
TRBD2,.,TRBJ2-7,TRBV18,TGTGCCAGCTCACGGACAGCCGGGACTAGCGGGAGTCTATCCTACGAGCAGTACTTC,CASSRTAGTSGSLSYEQYF
.,once,TRBJ1-3,TRBV5-1,TGCGCCAGCAGCCGGGAAAACTCTGGAAACACCATATATTTT,CASSRENSGNTIYF
.,.,TRBJ1-1,TRBV4-3,TGCGCCAGCAGCCAAGTTTCAGGTACTGAAGCTTTCTTT,CASSQVSGTEAFF
TRBD2,.,TRBJ2-1,TRBV7-6,TGTGCCAGCAGCTTAGAGCGGGGGGATTACAATGAGCAGTTCTTC,CASSLERGDYNEQFF
.,.,TRBJ2-4,TRBV5-6,TGTGCCAGCACCATGATTAGTTTAGCCAAAAACATTCAGTACTTC,CASTMISLAKNIQYF
.,.,TRBJ2-7,TRBV12-2,TGTGCAAGTCGCTTAGCGGGGTCAAGCGTGGGAGGGCCTTACGAGCAGTACTTC,CASRLAGSSVGGPYEQYF
.,.,TRBJ2-7,TRBV7-6,TGTGCCAGCAGCTCCTCTTTGGACAGCTACACTCAGTACTTC,CASSSSLDSYTQYF
.,.,TRBJ1-1,TRBV4-3,TGCGCCAGCAGCCAAGATCTAGGCAGGTGGGCTGAAGCTTTCTTT,CASSQDLGRWAEAFF
.,.,TRBJ2-7,TRBV18,TGTGCCAGCTCACCTTCGACAGGGTTGCTGGGGGGCTCCTACGAGCAGTACTTC,CASSPSTGLLGGSYEQYF
TRBD2,.,TRBJ2-1,TRBV5-1,TGCGCCAGCAGCTTGGGCCTAGCGGACTACAATGAGCAGTTCTTC,CASSLGLADYNEQFF
.,.,TRBJ2-5,TRBV12-5,TGTGCTAGTGGTTTGCCCCAAGGAGGGGTAGGTCGCCAGGAGACCCAGTACTTC,CASGLPQGGVGRQETQYF
TRBD1,.,TRBJ1-6,TRBV11-2,TGTGCCAGCAGCTTAGCGGGACAGTATAATTCACCCCTCCACTTT,CASSLAGQYNSPLHF
.,.,TRBJ2-3,TRBV23-1,TGCGCCAGCAGTCAACCTTGGGACGGGGTTGCCACAGATACGCAGTATTTT,CASSQPWDGVATDTQYF
TRBD2,.,TRBJ2-7,TRBV28,TGTGCCAGCAGTTTATGGACGGGAGGGTCGACGGACGAGCAGTACTTC,CASSLWTGGSTDEQYF
TRBD2,.,TRBJ2-1,TRBV4-1,TGCGCCAGCAGCCAAGATCCCCACCGCAGCGGGGGGGCCTACAATGAGCAGTTCTTC,CASSQDPHRSGGAYNEQFF
.,.,TRBJ2-3,TRBV5-1,TGCGCCAGCAGCTTAATAATCGGGCTAACAGATACGCAGTATTTT,CASSLIIGLTDTQYF
TRBD2,.,TRBJ2-2,TRBV28,TGTGCCAGCAGTACTCCTTTAGCGGGGGCGAACACCGGGGAGCTGTTTTTT,CASSTPLAGANTGELFF
.,few,TRBJ2-6,TRBV4-3,TGCGCCAGCAGCCTCATCCCCGAGGGGGGTTCTGGGGCCAACGTCCTGACTTTC,CASSLIPEGGSGANVLTF
TRBD1,.,TRBJ1-5,TRBV7-9,TGTGCCAGCAGCTGGGGGACAGGCGGGGATCAGCCCCAGCATTTT,CASSWGTGGDQPQHF
.,.,TRBJ2-7,TRBV19,TGTGCCAGTAGTAACGCCCCGTTTGGTATTTACGAGCAGTACTTC,CASSNAPFGIYEQYF
.,.,TRBJ2-3,TRBV7-9,TGTGCCAGCAGTCCCCAAGTGGATACGCAGTATTTT,CASSPQVDTQYF
.,.,TRBJ2-5,TRBV2,TGTGCCAGCAGTGAAACCAGGGGTAGAGAGACCCAGTACTTC,CASSETRGRETQYF
.,many,TRBJ2-7,TRBV10-3,TGTGCCATCAAGGGTCCGGAGGACAGCGGCGAGCAGTACTTC,CAIKGPEDSGEQYF
.,.,TRBJ1-3,TRBV2,TGTGCCAGCAGGAGGTCTCCGAGGGCCATATATTTT,CASRRSPRAIYF
TRBD1,.,TRBJ2-7,TRBV5-5,TGTGCCAGCAGCTTGGTAGGGGGCGCCTACGAGCAGTACTTC,CASSLVGGAYEQYF
.,.,TRBJ2-3,TRBV6-5,TGTGCCAGCAGTTACCTACGGAGCACAGATACGCAGTATTTT,CASSYLRSTDTQYF
TRBD1,.,TRBJ2-7,TRBV18,TGTGCCAGCTCACCACGGGGACAGGGGGCCCACGAGCAGTACTTC,CASSPRGQGAHEQYF
.,.,TRBJ2-2,TRBV5-1,TGCGCCAGCAGCTTGACCGGGGGCGGCCGGATAAACACCGGGGAGCTGTTTTTT,CASSLTGGGRINTGELFF
TRBD1,.,TRBJ2-7,TRBV6-5,TGTGCCAGCAGCTCAGGACAGGCCTCCGAGCAGTACTTC,CASSSGQASEQYF
.,.,TRBJ1-1,TRBV19,TGTGCCAGTAGCGCATTCATGAACACTGAAGCTTTCTTT,CASSAFMNTEAFF
.,.,TRBJ1-2,TRBV18,TGTGCCAGCTCAGGGGATAACTATGGCTACACCTTC,CASSGDNYGYTF
.,once,TRBJ1-5,TRBV19,TGTGCCAGTAGTCTCGAGCAGGGGACCATATCCCACGGAAACAATCAGCCCCAGCATTTT,CASSLEQGTISHGNNQPQHF
.,.,TRBJ2-5,TRBV9,TGTGCCAGCAGCGTAGGAGGAACGGGGTTGCAAGAGACCCAGTACTTC,CASSVGGTGLQETQYF
TRBD1,many,TRBJ2-1,TRBV14,TGTGCCAGCAGCCAAGATGAGAAGGGGGCTTCCTGGAATGAGCAGTTCTTC,CASSQDEKGASWNEQFF
.,.,TRBJ2-1,TRBV27,TGTGCCAGCAGAACGGAATCGTTGAGGATCAATGAGCAGTTCTTC,CASRTESLRINEQFF
.,few,TRBJ1-2,TRBV27,TGTGCCAGCAGCCCCTATGGCTACACCTTC,CASSPYGYTF
TRBD1,.,TRBJ1-2,TRBV5-6,TGTGCCAGCAGCTCGGACAGGGAGCCCTATGGCTACACCTTC,CASSSDREPYGYTF
.,.,TRBJ1-2,TRBV30,TGTGCCTGGATCGGCCAGGGTTCGGCTGGCTACACCTTC,CAWIGQGSAGYTF
.,.,TRBJ1-1,TRBV29-1,TGCAGCGTGGATGTTGGACCGACGAACACTGAAGCTTTCTTT,CSVDVGPTNTEAFF
.,once,TRBJ1-2,TRBV19,TGTGCCAGTAGTTGCACTAGGGTTTATGGCTACACCTTC,CASSCTRVYGYTF
.,few,TRBJ1-5,TRBV2,TGTGCCAGCAGTGTTAGCAATCAGCCCCAGCATTTT,CASSVSNQPQHF
TRBD2,.,TRBJ2-1,TRBV7-2,TGTGCCAGCAGCTTCTTAGCGGGAGGCAATGAGCAGTTCTTC,CASSFLAGGNEQFF
.,.,TRBJ2-3,TRBV25-1,TGTGCCAGCAGTGAATTCGCTAGCCCAGATACGCAGTATTTT,CASSEFASPDTQYF
TRBD1,.,TRBJ1-4,TRBV6-5,TGTGCCAGCAGTCCGACAGGGACGGGCCGTGAAAAACTGTTTTTT,CASSPTGTGREKLFF
.,.,TRBJ1-1,TRBV9,TGTGCCAGCAGCCCCGTCGGGGGTGGGGGGACTGAAGCTTTCTTT,CASSPVGGGGTEAFF